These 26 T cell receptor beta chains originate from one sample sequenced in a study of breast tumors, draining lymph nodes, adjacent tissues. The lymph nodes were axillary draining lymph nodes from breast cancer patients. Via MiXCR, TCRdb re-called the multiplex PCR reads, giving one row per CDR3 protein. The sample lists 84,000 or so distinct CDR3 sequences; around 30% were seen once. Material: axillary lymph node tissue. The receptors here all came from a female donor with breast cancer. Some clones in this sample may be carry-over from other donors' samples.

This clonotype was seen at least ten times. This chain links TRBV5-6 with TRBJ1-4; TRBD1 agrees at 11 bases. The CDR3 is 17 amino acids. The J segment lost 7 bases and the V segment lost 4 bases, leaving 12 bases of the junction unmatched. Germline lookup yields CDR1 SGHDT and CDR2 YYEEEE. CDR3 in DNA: TGTGCCAGCAGCCCACGAGGACAGGGGGCGGTTTTTGAAAAACTGTTTTTT. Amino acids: CASSPRGQGAVFEKLFF.

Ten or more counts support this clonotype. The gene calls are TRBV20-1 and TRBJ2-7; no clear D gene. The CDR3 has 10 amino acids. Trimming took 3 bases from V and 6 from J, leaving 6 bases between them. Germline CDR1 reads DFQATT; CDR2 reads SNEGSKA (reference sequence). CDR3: CSASKREQYF. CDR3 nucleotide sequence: TGCAGTGCTAGTAAACGCGAGCAGTACTTC.

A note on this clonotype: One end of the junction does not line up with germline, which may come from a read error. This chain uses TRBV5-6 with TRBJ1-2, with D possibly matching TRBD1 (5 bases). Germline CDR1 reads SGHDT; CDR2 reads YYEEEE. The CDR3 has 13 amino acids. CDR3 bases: TGTGCCAACAGCTGGAACGGGGCCTATGGCTACACCTTC. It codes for CANSWNGAYGYTF.

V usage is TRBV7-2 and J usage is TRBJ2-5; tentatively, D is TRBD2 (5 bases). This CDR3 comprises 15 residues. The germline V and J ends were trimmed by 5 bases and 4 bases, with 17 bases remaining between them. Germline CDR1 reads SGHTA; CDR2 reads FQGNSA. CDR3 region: CASSPLWSSGETQYF. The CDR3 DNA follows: TGTGCCAGCAGCCCACTCTGGTCCAGCGGAGAGACCCAGTACTTC.

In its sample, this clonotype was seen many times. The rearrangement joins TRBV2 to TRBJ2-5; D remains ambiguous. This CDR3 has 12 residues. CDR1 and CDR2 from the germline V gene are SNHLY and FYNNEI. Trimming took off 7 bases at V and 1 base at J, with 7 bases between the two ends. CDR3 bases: TGTGCCAGCACGGGCCTCCAAGAGACCCAGTACTTC. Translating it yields CASTGLQETQYF.

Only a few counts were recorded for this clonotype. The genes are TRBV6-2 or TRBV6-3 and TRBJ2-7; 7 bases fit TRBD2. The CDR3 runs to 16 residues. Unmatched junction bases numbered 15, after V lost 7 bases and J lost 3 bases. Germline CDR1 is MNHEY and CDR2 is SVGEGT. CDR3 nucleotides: TGTGCCAGCAACCCCCCGCCGGGGGGTCCCTACTACGAGCAGTACTTC. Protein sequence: CASNPPPGGPYYEQYF.

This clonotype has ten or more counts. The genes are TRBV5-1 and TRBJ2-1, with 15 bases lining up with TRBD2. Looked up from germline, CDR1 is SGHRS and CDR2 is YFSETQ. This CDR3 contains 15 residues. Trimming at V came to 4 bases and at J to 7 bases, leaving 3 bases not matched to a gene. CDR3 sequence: CASSHGTSGGNEQFF. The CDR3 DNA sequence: TGCGCCAGCAGCCATGGGACTAGCGGGGGGAATGAGCAGTTCTTC.

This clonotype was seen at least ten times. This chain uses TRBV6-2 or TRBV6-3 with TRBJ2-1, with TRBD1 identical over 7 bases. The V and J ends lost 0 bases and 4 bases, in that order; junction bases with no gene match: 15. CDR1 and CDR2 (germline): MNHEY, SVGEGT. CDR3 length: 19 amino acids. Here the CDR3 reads CASSYSTLLRGRGYNEQFF. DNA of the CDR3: TGTGCCAGCAGTTACTCCACCCTACTCAGGGGCAGGGGGTACAATGAGCAGTTCTTC.

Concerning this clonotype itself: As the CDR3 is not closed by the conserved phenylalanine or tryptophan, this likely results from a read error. The CDR3 DNA sequence: TGTGCCAGCAGTTTTGGTGCGATAGGGACCCAGTACCTC. Its protein is CASSFGAIGTQYL. This chain connects TRBV6-6 to TRBJ2-5; no firm D call. The CDR3 is 13 amino acids. Germline V gives CDR1 MNHNY, CDR2 SVGAGI (reference sequence). Trimming pared 4 bases from V and 7 bases from J, leaving 13 bases between.

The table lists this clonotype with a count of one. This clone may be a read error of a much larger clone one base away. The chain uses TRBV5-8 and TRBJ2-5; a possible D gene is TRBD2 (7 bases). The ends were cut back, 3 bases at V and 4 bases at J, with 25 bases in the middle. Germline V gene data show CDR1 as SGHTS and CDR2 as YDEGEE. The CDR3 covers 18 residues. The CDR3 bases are TGTGCCAGCAGCTCGGGGGCTTTTTCGACTAGCCTGGGAGAGACCCAGTACTTC. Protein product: CASSSGAFSTSLGETQYF.

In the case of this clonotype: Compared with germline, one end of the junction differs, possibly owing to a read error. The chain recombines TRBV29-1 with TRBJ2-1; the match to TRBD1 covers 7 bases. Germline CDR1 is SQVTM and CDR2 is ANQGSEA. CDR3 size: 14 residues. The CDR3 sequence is CSVGSRGSYNGQFF. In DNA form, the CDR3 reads TGCAGCGTTGGGTCCAGGGGGTCCTACAATGGGCAGTTCTTC.

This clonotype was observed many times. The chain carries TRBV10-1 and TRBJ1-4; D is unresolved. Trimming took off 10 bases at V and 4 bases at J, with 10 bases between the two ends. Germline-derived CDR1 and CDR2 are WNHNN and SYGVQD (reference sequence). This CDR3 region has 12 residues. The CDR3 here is CAIRVGNEKLFF. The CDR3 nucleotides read TGCGCCATAAGGGTGGGTAATGAAAAACTGTTTTTT.

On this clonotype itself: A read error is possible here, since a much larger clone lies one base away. CDR3 loop: CASSPLGGDTAELFF. The CDR3 region has the DNA TGTGCCAGCAGCCCCCTCGGAGGGGACACCGCGGAGCTGTTTTTT. This chain connects TRBV6-2 or TRBV6-3 to TRBJ2-2; D assignment may be TRBD1 or TRBD2 (6 bases each). This CDR3 has 15 amino acids. The germline gives CDR1 MNHEY, CDR2 SVGEGT.

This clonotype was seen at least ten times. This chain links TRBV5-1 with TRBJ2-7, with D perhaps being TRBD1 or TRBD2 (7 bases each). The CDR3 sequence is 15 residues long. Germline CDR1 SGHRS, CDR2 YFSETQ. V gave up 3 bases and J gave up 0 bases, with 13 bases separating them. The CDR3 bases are TGCGCCAGCAGCTCACAGGGGAGGGCCTCCTACGAGCAGTACTTC. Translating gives CASSSQGRASYEQYF.

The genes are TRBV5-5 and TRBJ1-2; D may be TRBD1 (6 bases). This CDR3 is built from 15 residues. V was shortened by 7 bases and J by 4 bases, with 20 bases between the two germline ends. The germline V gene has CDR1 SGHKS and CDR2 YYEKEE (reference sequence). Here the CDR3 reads CASARTGYVTYGYTF. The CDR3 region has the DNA TGTGCCAGCGCGCGAACAGGGTACGTGACCTATGGCTACACCTTC.

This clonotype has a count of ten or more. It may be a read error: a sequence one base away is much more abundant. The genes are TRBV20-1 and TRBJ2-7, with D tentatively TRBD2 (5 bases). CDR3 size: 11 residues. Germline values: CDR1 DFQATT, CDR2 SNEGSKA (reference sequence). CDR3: CSAMFDYEQSF. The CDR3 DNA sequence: TGCAGTGCTATGTTCGACTACGAGCAGTCCTTC.

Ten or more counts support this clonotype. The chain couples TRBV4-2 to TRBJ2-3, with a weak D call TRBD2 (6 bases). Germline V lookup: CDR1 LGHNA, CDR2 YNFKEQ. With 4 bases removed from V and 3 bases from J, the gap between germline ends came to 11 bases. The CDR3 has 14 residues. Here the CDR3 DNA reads TGTGCCAGCAGCCCTGATCGGGGGACAGATACGCAGTATTTT. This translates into CASSPDRGTDTQYF.

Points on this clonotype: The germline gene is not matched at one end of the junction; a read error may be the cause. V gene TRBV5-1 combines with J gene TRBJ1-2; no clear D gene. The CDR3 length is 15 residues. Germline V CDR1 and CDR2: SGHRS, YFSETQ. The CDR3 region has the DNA TGCGTCAGCAGCTTGGGAACCAGTTCGGGTTATGGCTACACCTTC. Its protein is CVSSLGTSSGYGYTF.

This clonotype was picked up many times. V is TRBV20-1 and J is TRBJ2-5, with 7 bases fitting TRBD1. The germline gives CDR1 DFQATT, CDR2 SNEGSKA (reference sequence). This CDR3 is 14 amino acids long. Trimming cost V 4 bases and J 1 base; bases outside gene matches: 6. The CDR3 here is CSATRDRSQETQYF. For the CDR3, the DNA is TGCAGTGCTACCCGGGACAGATCCCAAGAGACCCAGTACTTC.

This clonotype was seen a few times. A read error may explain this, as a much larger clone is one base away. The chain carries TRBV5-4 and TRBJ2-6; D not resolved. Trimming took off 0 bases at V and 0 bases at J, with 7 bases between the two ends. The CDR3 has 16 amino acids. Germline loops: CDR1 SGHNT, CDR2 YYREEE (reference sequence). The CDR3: CASSLVFASGANVLTF. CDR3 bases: TGTGCCAGCAGCTTGGTTTTCGCCTCTGGGGCCAACGTCCTGACTTTC.

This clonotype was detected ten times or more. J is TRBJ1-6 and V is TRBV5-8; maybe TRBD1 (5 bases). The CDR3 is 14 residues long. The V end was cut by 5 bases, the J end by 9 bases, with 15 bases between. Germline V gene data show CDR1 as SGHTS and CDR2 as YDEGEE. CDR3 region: CASRFGGPSSPLHF. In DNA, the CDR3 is TGTGCCAGCAGATTCGGGGGACCGAGTTCACCCCTCCACTTT.

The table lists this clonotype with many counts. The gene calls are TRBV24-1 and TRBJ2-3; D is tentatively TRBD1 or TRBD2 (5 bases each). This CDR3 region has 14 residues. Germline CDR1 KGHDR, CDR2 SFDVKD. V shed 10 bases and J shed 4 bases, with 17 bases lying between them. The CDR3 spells CATKSEGLADTQYF. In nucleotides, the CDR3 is TGTGCCACAAAAAGCGAGGGGCTCGCAGATACGCAGTATTTT.

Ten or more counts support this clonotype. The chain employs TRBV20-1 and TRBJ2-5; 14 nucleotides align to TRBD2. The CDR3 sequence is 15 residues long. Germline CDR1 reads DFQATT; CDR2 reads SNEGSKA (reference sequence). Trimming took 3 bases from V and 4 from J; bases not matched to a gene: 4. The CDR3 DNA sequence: TGCAGTGCTAGTGGGACTAGCGGGAGATCAGAGACCCAGTACTTC. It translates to CSASGTSGRSETQYF.

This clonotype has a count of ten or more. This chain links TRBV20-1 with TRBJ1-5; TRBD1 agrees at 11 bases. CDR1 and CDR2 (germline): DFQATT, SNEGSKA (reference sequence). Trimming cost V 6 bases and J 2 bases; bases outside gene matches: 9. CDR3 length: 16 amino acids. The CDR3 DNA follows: TGCAGTGCGGCTAAACCGGGACAGGGGGGCAATCAGCCCCAGCATTTT. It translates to CSAAKPGQGGNQPQHF.

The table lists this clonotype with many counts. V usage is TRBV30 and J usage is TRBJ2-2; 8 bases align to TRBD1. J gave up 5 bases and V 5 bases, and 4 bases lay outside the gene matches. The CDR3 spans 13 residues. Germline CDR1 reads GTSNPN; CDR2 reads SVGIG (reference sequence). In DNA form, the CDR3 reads TGTGCCTGGGAGACAGGGGAAACCGGGGAGCTGTTTTTT. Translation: CAWETGETGELFF.

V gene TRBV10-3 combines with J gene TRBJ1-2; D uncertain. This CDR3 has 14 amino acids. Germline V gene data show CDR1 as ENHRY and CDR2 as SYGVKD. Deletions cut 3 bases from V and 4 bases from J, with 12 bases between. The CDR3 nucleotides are TGTGCCATCAGTGAACGAACAGACATCTATGGCTACACCTTC. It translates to CAISERTDIYGYTF.